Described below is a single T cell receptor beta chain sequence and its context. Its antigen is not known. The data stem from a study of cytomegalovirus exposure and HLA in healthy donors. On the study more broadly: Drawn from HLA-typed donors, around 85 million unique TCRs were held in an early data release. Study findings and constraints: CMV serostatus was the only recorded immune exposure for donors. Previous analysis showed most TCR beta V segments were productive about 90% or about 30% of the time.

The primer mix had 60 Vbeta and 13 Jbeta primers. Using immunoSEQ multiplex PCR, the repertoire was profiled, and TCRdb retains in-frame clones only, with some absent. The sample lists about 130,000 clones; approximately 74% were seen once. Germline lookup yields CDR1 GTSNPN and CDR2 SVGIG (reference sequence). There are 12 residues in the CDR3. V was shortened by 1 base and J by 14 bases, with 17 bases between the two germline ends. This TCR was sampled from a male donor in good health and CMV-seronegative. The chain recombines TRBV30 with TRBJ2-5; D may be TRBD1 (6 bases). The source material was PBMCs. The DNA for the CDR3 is TGTGCCTGGAGTGGGGACATCGAACTACAATACTTC. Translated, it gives CAWSGDIELQYF.